The sequence of this T cell receptor beta chain was determined in a study of cytomegalovirus exposure and HLA in healthy donors. The CDR3 runs to 14 residues. V lost 1 base and J lost 5, with 11 bases in between. Germline CDR1 is SSHAT and CDR2 is FNYEAQ (reference sequence). Study-level findings and limits: Later on, an analysis found that several of the most significant clusters appeared to be linked to common viral pathogens, which included parvovirus B19. A later analysis linked a missense DCLRE1C variant to TCR beta V- and J-gene trimming.

Comments on this clone: The antigen is not known.

60 Vbeta and 13 Jbeta primers were used in PCR. The data were produced by immunoSEQ multiplex PCR, yet TCRdb's version contains in-frame clones alone and is incomplete. Altogether 130,000 to 150,000 clones are present, more than 65% being singletons, with the ten largest covering approximately 6.1%. The genes are TRBV7-7 and TRBJ2-5; D remains unclear. This TCR was recovered from a man aged 25-40 years in good health and CMV-seropositive. Sample: PBMCs. Here the CDR3 DNA reads TGTGCCAGCAGCTTAGACTGGGCTGGGGAGACCCAGTACTTC. Amino acids: CASSLDWAGETQYF.